The clone carrying this T cell receptor beta chain has just a few counts. This sample stems from a study of blood T cells in healthy people across ages. Sample-barcoded 5' priming and a J-beta primer mix drove a second PCR of roughly 7 to 11 cycles. Via MiXCR, TCRdb re-called the 5' RACE reads, giving one row per CDR3 protein. The sample comprises about 1,600,000 distinct CDR3 sequences, approximately 42% of which are singletons, and 7% to 9.5% rests with the top ten. The germline CDR1 and CDR2 sequences are DFQATT and SNEGSKA (reference sequence). This CDR3 spans 13 amino acids. Trimming pared 1 base from V and 2 bases from J, leaving 7 bases between.

The sequence was collected from a young woman in good health. The chain has TRBV20-1 and TRBJ2-3, with D maybe TRBD1 (5 bases). Source material: blood. Here the CDR3 DNA reads TGCAGTGCTAGAGTGGGGCTCACAGATACGCAGTATTTT. Translated: CSARVGLTDTQYF.